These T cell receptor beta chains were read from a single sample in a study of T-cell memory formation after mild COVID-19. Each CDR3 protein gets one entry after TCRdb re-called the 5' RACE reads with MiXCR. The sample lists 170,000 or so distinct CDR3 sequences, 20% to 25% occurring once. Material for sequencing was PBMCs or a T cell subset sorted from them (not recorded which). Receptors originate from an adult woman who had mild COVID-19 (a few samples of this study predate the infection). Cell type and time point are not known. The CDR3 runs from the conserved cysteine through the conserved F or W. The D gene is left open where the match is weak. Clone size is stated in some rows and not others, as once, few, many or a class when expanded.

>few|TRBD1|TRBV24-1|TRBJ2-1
TGTGCCACCCGACAGGGGGAACACAATGAGCAGTTCTTC
CATRQGEHNEQFF
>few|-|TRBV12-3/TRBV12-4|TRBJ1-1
TGTGCCAGCAGTTACACCGCCTGGGGGACTGAAGCTTTCTTT
CASSYTAWGTEAFF
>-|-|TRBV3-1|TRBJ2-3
TGTGCCAGCAGCCATCCGGGCAGGATAGATACGCAGTATTTT
CASSHPGRIDTQYF
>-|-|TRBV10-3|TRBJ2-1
TGTGCCATCAGTGATATACAGGGCCGTGGACTACGGGGTGGCAATGAGCAGTTCTTC
CAISDIQGRGLRGGNEQFF
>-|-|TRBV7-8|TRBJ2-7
TGTGCCAGCAGCGACTATTCCCCCTTAGCTGGGGAAGAGCAGTACTTC
CASSDYSPLAGEEQYF
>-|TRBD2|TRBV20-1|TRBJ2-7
TGCAGTGCTAGTATTAGCGGGGGCGTTACCTACGAGCAGTACTTC
CSASISGGVTYEQYF
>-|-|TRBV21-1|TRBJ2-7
TGTGCCAGCAGCCCCCGCTGGTCTAGCGGGAGACCCACCTACGAGCAGTACTTC
CASSPRWSSGRPTYEQYF
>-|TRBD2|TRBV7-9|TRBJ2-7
TGTGCCAGCAGCCGGGGGGTCTACGAGCAGTACTTC
CASSRGVYEQYF
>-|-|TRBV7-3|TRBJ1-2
TGTGCCAGCAGCCCGTCGGGGGGGGCGCCGGATGGCTACACCTTC
CASSPSGGAPDGYTF
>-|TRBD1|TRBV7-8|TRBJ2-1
TGTGCCAGCAGCTCACCCGGGACAGAAGAGGTTACTGAGCAGTTCTTC
CASSSPGTEEVTEQFF
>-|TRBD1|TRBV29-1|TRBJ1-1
TGCAGCGCCCTCCCAGGGGGGGGGACTGAAGCTTTCTTT
CSALPGGGTEAFF
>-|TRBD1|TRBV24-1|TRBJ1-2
TGTGCCACCAGTGATCGGGACAGGGGGCTAGATGGCTACACCTTC
CATSDRDRGLDGYTF
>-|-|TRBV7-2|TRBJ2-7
TGTGCCAGCAGCAAGGAAGGGGGTGCCCACGAGCAGTACTTC
CASSKEGGAHEQYF
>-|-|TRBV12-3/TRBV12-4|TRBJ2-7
TGTGCCAGCAGTTCCCCCTCAGGGCCCTCGGACGAGCAGTACTTC
CASSSPSGPSDEQYF
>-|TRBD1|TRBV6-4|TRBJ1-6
TGTGCCAGCAGCGACAGAGGGGGCCGTTCACCCCTCCACTTT
CASSDRGGRSPLHF
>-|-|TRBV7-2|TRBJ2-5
TGTGCCAGCAGCTTGCGGGGAACCCAGTACTTC
CASSLRGTQYF
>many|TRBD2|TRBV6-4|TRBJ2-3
TGTGCCAGCAGTGTTAGCGGGGACGGGACAGATACGCAGTATTTT
CASSVSGDGTDTQYF
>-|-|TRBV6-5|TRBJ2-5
TGTGCCAGCCTAGACGGAGACGAGACCCAGTACTTC
CASLDGDETQYF
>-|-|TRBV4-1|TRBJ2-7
TGCGCCAGCAGCCAAGCACCTCGATTGAGCTCCTACGAGCAGTACTTC
CASSQAPRLSSYEQYF
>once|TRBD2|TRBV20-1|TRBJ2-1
TGCAGCACGGACGGGAGGGCCAACAACAATGAGCAGTTCTTC
CSTDGRANNNEQFF
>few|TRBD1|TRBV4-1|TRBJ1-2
TGCGCCAGCAGCCAAGATGGGGGGTACGGGACAGGGCATGGCTACACCTTC
CASSQDGGYGTGHGYTF
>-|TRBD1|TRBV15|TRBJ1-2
TGTGCCACCAGCAGATCATGGACAGGGGCCGATAACTATGGCTACACCTTC
CATSRSWTGADNYGYTF
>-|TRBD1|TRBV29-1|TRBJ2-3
TGCAGCGTGATCACCGGGACAGGGGGCGCAGATACGCAGTATTTT
CSVITGTGGADTQYF
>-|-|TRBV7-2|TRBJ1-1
TGTGCCAGCATTAACCGACCGAACACTGAAGCTTTCTTT
CASINRPNTEAFF
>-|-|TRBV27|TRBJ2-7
TGTGCCAGCAGCGACGGGGTCTACGAGCAGTACTTC
CASSDGVYEQYF
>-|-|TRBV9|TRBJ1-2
TGTGCCAGCAGCAATGGGCAGGGGTACTATGGCTACACCTTC
CASSNGQGYYGYTF